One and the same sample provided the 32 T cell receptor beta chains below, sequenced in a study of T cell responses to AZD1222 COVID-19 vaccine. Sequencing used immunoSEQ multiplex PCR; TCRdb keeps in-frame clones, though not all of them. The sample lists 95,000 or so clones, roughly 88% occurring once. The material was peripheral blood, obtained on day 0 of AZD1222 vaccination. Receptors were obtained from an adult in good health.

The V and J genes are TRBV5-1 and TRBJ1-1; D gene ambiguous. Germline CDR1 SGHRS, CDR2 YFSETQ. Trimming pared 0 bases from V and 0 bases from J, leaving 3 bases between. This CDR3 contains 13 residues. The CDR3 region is CASSLVVNTEAFF. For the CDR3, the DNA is TGCGCCAGCAGCTTGGTGGTGAACACTGAAGCTTTCTTT.

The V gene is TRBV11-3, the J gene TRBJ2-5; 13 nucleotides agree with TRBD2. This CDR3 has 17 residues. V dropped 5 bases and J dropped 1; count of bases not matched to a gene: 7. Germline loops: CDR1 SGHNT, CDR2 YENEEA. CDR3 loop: CASSRGLAGKIQETQYF. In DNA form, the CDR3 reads TGTGCCAGCAGCAGGGGACTAGCGGGGAAAATCCAAGAGACCCAGTACTTC.

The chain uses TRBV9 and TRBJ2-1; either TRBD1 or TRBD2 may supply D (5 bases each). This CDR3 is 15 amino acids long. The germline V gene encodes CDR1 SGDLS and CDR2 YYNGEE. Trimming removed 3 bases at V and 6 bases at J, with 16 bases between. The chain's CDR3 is CASSALGLARNEQFF. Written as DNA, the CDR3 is TGTGCCAGCAGCGCCCTGGGGCTAGCCCGCAATGAGCAGTTCTTC.

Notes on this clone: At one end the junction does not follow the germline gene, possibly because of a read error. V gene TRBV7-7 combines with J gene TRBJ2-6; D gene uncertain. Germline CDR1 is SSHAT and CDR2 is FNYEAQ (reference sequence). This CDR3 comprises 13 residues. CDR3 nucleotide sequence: TGTGCTAGCAGCTCAACTGGGGCCAACGTCCTGACTTTC. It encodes CASSSTGANVLTF.

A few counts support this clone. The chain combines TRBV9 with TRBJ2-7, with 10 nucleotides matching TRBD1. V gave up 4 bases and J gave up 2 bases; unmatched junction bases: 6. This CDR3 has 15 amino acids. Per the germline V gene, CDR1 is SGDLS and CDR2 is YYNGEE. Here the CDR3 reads CASSPHGQGAYEQYF. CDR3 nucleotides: TGTGCCAGCAGCCCACATGGACAGGGGGCCTACGAGCAGTACTTC.

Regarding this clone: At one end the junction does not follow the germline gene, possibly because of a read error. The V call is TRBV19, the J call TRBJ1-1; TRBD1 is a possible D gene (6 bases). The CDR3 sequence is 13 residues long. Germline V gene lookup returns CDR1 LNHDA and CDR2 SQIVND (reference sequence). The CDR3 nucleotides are TGTGCCAGTAGTATTCAGGGGAACGCTGAAGCTTTCTTT. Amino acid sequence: CASSIQGNAEAFF. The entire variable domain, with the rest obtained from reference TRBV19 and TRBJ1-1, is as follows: DGGITQSPKYLFRKEGQNVTLSCEQNLNHDAMYWYRQDPGQGLRLIYYSQIVNDFQKGDIAEGYSVSREKKESFPLTVTSAQKNPTAFYLCASSIQGNAEAFFGQGTRLTVV.

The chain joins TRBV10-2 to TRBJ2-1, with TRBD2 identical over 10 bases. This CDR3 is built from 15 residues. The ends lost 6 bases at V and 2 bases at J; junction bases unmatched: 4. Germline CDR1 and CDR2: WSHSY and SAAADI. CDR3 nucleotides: TGCGCCAGCAGATTAGCGGGGGGCGCCTACAATGAGCAGTTCTTC. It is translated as CASRLAGGAYNEQFF.

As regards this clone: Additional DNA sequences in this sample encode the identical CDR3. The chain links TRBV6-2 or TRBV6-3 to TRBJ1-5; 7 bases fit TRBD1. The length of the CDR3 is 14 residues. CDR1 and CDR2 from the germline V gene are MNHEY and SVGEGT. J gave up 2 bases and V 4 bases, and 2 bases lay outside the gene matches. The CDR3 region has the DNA TGTGCCAGCAGTTGGGGGACAGGCAATCAGCCCCAGCATTTT. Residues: CASSWGTGNQPQHF.

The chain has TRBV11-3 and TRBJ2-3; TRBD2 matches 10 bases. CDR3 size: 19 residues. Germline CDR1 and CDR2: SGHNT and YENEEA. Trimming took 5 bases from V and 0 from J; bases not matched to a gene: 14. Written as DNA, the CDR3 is TGTGCCAGCAGCCGAACCTTCCAGCGGGGGGGCCTTAGCACAGATACGCAGTATTTT. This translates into CASSRTFQRGGLSTDTQYF.

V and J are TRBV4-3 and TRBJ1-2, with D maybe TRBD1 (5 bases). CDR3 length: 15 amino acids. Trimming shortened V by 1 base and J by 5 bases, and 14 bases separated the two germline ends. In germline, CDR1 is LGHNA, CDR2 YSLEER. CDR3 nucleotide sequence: TGCGCCAGCAGCCAAGCTGGGAAGGGGAATTATGGCTACACCTTC. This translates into CASSQAGKGNYGYTF.

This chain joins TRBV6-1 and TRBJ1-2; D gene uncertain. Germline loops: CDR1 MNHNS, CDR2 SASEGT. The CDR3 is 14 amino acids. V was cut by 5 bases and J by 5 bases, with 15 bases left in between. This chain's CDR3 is CASSIGSMKYGYTF. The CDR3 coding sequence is TGTGCCAGCAGTATTGGCTCCATGAAGTATGGCTACACCTTC.

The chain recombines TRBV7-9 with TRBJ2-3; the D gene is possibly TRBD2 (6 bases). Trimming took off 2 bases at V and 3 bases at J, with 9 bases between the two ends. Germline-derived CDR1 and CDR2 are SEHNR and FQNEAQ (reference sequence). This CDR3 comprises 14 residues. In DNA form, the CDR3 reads TGTGCCAGCAGCTTATCAGCGGGTACAGATACGCAGTATTTT. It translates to CASSLSAGTDTQYF.

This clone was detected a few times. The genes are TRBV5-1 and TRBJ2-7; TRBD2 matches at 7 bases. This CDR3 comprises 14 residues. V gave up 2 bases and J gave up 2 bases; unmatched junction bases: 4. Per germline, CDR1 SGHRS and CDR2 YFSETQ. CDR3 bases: TGCGCCAGCAGCTTCGAGCGGGGTACCTACGAGCAGTACTTC. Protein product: CASSFERGTYEQYF.

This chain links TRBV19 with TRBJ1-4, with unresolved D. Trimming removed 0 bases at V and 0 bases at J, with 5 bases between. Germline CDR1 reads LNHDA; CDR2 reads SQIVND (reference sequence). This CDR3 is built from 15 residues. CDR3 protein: CASSIDLPTNEKLFF. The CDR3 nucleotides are TGTGCCAGTAGTATAGACCTGCCAACTAATGAAAAACTGTTTTTT.

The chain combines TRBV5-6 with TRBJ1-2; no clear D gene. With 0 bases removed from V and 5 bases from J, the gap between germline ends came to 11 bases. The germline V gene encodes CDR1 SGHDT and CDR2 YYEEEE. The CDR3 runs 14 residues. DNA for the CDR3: TGTGCCAGCAGCTTGGCTGCGATGATTTATGGCTACACCTTC. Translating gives CASSLAAMIYGYTF.

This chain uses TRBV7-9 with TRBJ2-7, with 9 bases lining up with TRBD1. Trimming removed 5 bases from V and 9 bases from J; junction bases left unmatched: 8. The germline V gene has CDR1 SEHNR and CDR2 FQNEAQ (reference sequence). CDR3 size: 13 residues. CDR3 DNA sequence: TGTGCCAGCAGCCCGTTGGGACAGGGACGGCAGTACTTC. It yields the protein CASSPLGQGRQYF.

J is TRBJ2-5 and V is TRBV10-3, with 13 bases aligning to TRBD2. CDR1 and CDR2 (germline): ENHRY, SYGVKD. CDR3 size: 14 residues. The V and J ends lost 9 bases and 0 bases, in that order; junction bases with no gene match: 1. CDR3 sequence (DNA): TGTGCCATAGGACTAGCGGGGGACCAAGAGACCCAGTACTTC. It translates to CAIGLAGDQETQYF.

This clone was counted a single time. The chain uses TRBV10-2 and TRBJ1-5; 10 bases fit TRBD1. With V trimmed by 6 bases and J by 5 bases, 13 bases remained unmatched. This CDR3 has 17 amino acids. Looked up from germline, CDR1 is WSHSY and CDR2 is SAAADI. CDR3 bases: TGCGCCAGCAGCGGAGTAGGGGGACAGGGGATATATCAGCCCCAGCATTTT. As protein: CASSGVGGQGIYQPQHF.

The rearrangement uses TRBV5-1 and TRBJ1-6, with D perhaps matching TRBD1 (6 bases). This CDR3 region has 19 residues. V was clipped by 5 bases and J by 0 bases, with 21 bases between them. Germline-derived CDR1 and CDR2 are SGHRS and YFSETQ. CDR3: CASRSAGETGSSYNSPLHF. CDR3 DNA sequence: TGCGCCAGCAGGTCCGCGGGAGAAACAGGGAGCTCCTATAATTCACCCCTCCACTTT.

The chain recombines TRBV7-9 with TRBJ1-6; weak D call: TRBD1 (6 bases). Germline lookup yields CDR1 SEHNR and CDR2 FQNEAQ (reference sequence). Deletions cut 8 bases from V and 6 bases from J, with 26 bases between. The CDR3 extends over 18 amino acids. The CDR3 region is CASEAGKVGGLFNSPLHF. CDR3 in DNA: TGTGCCAGCGAAGCGGGTAAAGTGGGGGGCCTATTTAATTCACCCCTCCACTTT.

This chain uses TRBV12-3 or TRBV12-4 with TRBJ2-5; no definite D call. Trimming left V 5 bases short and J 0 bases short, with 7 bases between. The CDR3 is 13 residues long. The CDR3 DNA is TGTGCCAGCAGTAACCTATACCAAGAGACCCAGTACTTC. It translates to CASSNLYQETQYF.

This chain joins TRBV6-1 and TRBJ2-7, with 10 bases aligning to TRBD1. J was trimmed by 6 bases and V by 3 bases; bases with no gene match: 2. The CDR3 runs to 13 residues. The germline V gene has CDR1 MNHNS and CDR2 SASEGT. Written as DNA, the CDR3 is TGTGCCAGCAGTGAGGACAGGGGGTTCGAGCAGTACTTC. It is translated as CASSEDRGFEQYF.

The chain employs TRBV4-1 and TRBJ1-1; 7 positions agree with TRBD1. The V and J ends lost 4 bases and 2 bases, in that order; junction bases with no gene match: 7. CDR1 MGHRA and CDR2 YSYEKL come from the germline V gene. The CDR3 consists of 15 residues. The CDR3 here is CASSRSPGGNTEAFF. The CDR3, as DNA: TGCGCCAGCAGCCGTTCTCCAGGGGGTAACACTGAAGCTTTCTTT.

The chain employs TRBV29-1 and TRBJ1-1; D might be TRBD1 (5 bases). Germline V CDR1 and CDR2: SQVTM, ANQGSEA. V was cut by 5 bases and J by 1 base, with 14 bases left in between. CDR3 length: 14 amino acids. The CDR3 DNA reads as TGCAGCGTTCAGGGCTTACTAACGAACACTGAAGCTTTCTTT. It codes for CSVQGLLTNTEAFF.

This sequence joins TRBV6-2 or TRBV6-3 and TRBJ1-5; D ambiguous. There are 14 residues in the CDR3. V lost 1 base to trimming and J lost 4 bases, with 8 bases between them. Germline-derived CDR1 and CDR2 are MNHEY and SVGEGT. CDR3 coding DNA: TGTGCCAGCAGTTACTTCACCGAGAATCAGCCCCAGCATTTT. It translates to CASSYFTENQPQHF.

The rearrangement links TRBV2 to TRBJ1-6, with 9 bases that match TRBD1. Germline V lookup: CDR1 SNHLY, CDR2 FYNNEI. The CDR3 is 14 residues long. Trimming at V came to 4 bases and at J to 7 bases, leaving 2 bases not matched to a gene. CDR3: CASSGGTGNSPLHF. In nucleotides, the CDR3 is TGTGCCAGCAGTGGCGGGACAGGGAATTCACCCCTCCACTTT.

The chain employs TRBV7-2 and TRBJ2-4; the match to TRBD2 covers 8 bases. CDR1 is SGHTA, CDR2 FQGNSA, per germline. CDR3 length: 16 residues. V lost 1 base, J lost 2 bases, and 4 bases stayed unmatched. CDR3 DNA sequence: TGTGCCAGCAGCTTAGTGGGCGGGGGGTCCAAAAACATTCAGTACTTC. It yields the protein CASSLVGGGSKNIQYF.

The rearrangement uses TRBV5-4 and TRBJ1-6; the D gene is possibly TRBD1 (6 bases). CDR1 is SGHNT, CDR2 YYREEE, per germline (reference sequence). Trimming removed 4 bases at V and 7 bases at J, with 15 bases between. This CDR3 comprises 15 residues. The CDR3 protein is CASSPEGGRNSPLHF. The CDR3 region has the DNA TGTGCCAGCAGCCCCGAGGGGGGCCGGAATTCACCCCTCCACTTT. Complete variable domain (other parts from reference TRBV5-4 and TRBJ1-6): ETGVTQSPTHLIKTRGQQVTLRCSSQSGHNTVSWYQQALGQGPQFIFQYYREEENGRGNFPPRFSGLQFPNYSSELNVNALELDDSALYLCASSPEGGRNSPLHFGNGTRLTVT.

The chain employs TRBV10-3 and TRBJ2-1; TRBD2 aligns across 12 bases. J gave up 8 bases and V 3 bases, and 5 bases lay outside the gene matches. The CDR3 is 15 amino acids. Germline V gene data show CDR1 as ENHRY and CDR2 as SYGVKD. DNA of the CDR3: TGTGCCATCAGTGACCCTGGACTAGCGGGGCATGAGCAGTTCTTC. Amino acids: CAISDPGLAGHEQFF.

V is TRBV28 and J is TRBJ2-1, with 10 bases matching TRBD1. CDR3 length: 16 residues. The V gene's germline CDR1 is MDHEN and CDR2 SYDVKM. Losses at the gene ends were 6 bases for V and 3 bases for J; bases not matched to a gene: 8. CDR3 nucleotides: TGTGCCAGCAGACCTACCGGGACAGGGGTCTACAATGAGCAGTTCTTC. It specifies CASRPTGTGVYNEQFF.

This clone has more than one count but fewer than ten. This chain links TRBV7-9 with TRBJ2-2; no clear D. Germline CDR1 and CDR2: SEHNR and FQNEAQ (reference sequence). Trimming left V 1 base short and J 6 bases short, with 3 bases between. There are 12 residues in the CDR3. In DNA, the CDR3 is TGTGCCAGCAGCTTAGTATCCGGGGAGCTGTTTTTT. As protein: CASSLVSGELFF.

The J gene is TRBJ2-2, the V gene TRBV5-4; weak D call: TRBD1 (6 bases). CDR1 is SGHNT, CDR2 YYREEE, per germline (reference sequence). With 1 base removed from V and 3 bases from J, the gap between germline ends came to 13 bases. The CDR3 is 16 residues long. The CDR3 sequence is CASSLNQGKHTGELFF. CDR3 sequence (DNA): TGTGCCAGCAGCTTGAATCAGGGGAAGCACACCGGGGAGCTGTTTTTT. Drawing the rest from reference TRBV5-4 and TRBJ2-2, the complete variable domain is ETGVTQSPTHLIKTRGQQVTLRCSSQSGHNTVSWYQQALGQGPQFIFQYYREEENGRGNFPPRFSGLQFPNYSSELNVNALELDDSALYLCASSLNQGKHTGELFFGEGSRLTVL.